The T cell receptor beta chain described here comes from a study of graft-versus-host responses after intestinal transplantation. Findings and limits, study-wide: Declining HvG levels early post-transplant were linked to peak circulating GvH clone levels. Recipient bone marrow held GvH clones, some seen earlier in ileum or blood.

Of note for this clone: Its antigen is unidentified.

V shed 4 bases, J shed 5 bases, and the junction held 4 bases outside the gene matches. The CDR3 consists of 13 residues. In germline, CDR1 is MDHEN, CDR2 SYDVKM. Assay: immunoSEQ multiplex PCR; the TCRdb copy retains only in-frame clones and omits some. The sample comprises some 8,200 clones, 80% to 95% of which are singletons, and 1.5% rests with the top ten. This chain joins TRBV28 and TRBJ2-5; TRBD2 aligns across 7 bases. The receptor was isolated from a human patient who received an intestinal transplant, so some T cells may come from the graft donor. Specimen: PBMCs, collected 30 to 32 days after intestinal transplant. The CDR3 sequence: CASSSGGKETQYF. The CDR3 nucleotides read TGTGCCAGCAGTTCCGGGGGGAAGGAGACCCAGTACTTC.